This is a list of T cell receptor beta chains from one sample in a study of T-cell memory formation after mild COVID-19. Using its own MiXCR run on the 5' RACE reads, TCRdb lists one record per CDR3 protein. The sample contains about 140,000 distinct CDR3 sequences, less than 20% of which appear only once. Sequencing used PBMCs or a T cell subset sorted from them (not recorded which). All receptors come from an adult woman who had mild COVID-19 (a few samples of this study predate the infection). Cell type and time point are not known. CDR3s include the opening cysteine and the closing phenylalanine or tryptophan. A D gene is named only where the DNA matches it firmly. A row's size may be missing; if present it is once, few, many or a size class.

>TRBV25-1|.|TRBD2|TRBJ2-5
CASSESGGPKTQYF
TGTGCCAGCAGTGAATCGGGGGGGCCAAAGACCCAGTACTTC
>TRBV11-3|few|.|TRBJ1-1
CASSPSTGKVTEAFF
TGTGCCAGCAGCCCCTCGACAGGAAAAGTTACTGAAGCTTTCTTT
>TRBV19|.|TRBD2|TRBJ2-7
CASSTPTSGSRVGYEQYF
TGTGCCAGTAGTACCCCGACTAGCGGGAGTCGTGTAGGCTACGAGCAGTACTTC
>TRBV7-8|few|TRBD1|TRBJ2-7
CASSYSGTGPHYEQYF
TGTGCCAGCAGCTATTCCGGGACAGGGCCCCACTACGAGCAGTACTTC
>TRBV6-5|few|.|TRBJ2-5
CASSLGGAETQYF
TGTGCCAGCAGTCTGGGGGGCGCAGAGACCCAGTACTTC
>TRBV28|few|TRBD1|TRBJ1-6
CASRHGTGLFVKSPLHF
TGTGCCAGCAGGCACGGGACAGGGTTGTTCGTTAAGTCACCCCTCCACTTT
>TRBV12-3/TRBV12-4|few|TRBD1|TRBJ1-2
CASNPAGGPYGYTF
TGTGCCAGCAACCCAGCAGGGGGACCTTATGGCTACACCTTC
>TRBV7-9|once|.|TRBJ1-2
CASSFDVGGGYTF
TGTGCCAGCAGCTTCGATGTGGGCGGTGGCTACACCTTC
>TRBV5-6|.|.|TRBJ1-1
CASTYRDFRTEAFF
TGTGCCAGCACCTACAGGGACTTTCGAACTGAAGCTTTCTTT
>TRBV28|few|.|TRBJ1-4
CASSLGRIATNEKLFF
TGTGCCAGCAGTTTAGGCAGGATCGCAACTAATGAAAAACTGTTTTTT
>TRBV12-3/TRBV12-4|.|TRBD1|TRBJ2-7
CASLPGTGGHEQYF
TGTGCCAGCCTTCCCGGGACAGGGGGCCACGAGCAGTACTTC
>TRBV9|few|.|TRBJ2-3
CASGGPTPSTDTQYF
TGTGCCAGCGGGGGGCCCACACCCAGCACAGATACGCAGTATTTT
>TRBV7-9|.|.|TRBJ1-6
CASSRGTAGNSPLHF
TGTGCCAGCAGCCGCGGGACGGCGGGGAATTCACCCCTCCACTTT
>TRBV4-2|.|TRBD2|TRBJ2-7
CASSQVAGGAYEQYF
TGTGCCAGCAGCCAGGTAGCGGGAGGAGCCTACGAGCAGTACTTC
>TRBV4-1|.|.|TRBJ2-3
CASSQPWVRSTDTQYF
TGCGCCAGCAGCCAACCTTGGGTCAGGTCCACAGATACGCAGTATTTT
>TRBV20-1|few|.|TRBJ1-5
CSARETKVQPQHF
TGCAGTGCTAGGGAGACAAAGGTTCAGCCCCAGCATTTT
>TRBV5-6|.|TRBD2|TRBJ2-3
CASSSGTRLYF
TGTGCCAGCAGTTCCGGGACTAGGTTGTATTTT
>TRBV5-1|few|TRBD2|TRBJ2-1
CASSLEGGYEQFF
TGCGCCAGCAGCTTGGAGGGAGGGTATGAGCAGTTCTTC
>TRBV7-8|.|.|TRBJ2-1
CASSLGKVPNNEQFF
TGTGCCAGCAGCTTGGGAAAAGTCCCGAACAATGAGCAGTTCTTC
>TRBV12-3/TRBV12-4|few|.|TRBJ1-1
CASSLITEAFF
TGTGCCAGCAGTTTAATTACTGAAGCTTTCTTT
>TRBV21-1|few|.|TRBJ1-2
CASSKEGVYGYTF
TGTGCCAGCAGCAAAGAGGGTGTCTATGGCTACACCTTC
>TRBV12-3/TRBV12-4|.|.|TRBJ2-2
CASSLLKNTGELFF
TGTGCCAGCAGTTTACTCAAGAACACCGGGGAGCTGTTTTTT
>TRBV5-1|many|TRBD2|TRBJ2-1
CASSPRRTGLAGYNEQFF
TGCGCCAGCAGCCCGAGGAGGACTGGACTAGCGGGATACAATGAGCAGTTCTTC
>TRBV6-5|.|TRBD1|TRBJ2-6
CASPLPAGGPGANVLTF
TGTGCCAGCCCGCTCCCAGCAGGGGGCCCTGGGGCCAACGTCCTGACTTTC
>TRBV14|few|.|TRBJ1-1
CASKFLTNTEAFF
TGTGCCAGCAAATTTTTAACGAACACTGAAGCTTTCTTT
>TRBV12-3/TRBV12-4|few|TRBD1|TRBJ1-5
CASSLDRGNGQPQHF
TGTGCCAGCAGCTTGGACAGGGGGAATGGTCAGCCCCAGCATTTT
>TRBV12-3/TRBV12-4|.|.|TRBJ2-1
CDSSFWSNEQFF
TGTGACAGCAGTTTTTGGTCCAATGAGCAGTTCTTC
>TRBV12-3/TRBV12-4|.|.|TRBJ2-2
CASRDNRDTGELFF
TGTGCCAGCAGAGATAACAGGGATACCGGGGAGCTGTTTTTT
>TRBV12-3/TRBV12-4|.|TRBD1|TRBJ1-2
CASSPREGAGYGYTF
TGTGCCAGCAGTCCCCGGGAGGGGGCCGGCTATGGCTACACCTTC
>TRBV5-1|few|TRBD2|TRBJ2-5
CASSGGLAGRETQYF
TGCGCCAGCAGCGGCGGACTAGCGGGCCGGGAGACCCAGTACTTC
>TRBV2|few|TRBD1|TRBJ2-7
CASSRQGAHEQYF
TGTGCCAGCAGCCGACAGGGGGCCCACGAGCAGTACTTC
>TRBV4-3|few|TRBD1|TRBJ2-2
CASSPLTGTGDTGELFF
TGCGCCAGCAGCCCGTTAACCGGGACAGGGGACACCGGGGAGCTGTTTTTT
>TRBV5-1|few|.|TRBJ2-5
CASSLSPGETQYF
TGCGCCAGCAGCTTGAGCCCGGGGGAGACCCAGTACTTC
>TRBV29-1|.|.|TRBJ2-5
CSVDPRGVETQYF
TGCAGCGTTGACCCCCGGGGAGTGGAGACCCAGTACTTC
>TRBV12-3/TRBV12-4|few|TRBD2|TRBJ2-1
CASSYRTSGLNEQFF
TGTGCCAGCAGTTACCGGACTAGCGGGTTGAATGAGCAGTTCTTC
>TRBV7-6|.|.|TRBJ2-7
CASSLGGDARYEQYF
TGTGCCAGCAGTTTAGGTGGGGACGCCAGGTACGAGCAGTACTTC
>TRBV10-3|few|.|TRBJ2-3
CAISEPSGLTSLGDTQYF
TGTGCCATCAGTGAACCCTCCGGACTTACTAGCCTCGGAGATACGCAGTATTTT
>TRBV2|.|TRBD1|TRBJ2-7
CASSPGQWSYEQYF
TGTGCCAGCAGCCCGGGACAGTGGTCCTACGAGCAGTACTTC
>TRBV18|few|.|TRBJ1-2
CASSPTAGSLGHYGYTF
TGTGCCAGCTCACCAACCGCCGGGAGTTTGGGGCACTATGGCTACACCTTC
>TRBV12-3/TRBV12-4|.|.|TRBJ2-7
CASSLSRGTYEQYF
TGTGCCAGCAGTTTAAGCAGGGGAACTTACGAGCAGTACTTC
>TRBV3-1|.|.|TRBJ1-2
CASSQGTSNYGYTF
TGTGCCAGCAGCCAAGGGACCTCTAACTATGGCTACACCTTC
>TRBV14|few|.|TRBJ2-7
CASSHGTAVEGYEQYF
TGTGCCAGCAGCCATGGGACGGCCGTCGAGGGATACGAGCAGTACTTC
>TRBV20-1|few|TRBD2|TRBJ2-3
CSARGLAGGTDTQYF
TGCAGTGCTAGGGGCCTAGCGGGGGGCACAGATACGCAGTATTTT
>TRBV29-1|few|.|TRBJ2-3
CSVRGGSTDTQYF
TGCAGCGTTCGAGGCGGGAGCACAGATACGCAGTATTTT
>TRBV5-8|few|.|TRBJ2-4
CASSLVGNIQYF
TGTGCCAGCAGCCTGGTTGGTAATATTCAGTACTTC
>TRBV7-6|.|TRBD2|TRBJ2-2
CASSLAGGSNTGELFF
TGTGCCAGCAGCTTAGCCGGCGGGAGCAACACCGGGGAGCTGTTTTTT
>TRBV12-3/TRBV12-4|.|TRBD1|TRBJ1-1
CASSRGQNTEAFF
TGTGCCAGCAGCAGGGGGCAGAACACTGAAGCTTTCTTT
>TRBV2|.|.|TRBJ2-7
CASTQEGGPYEQYF
TGTGCCAGCACCCAAGAAGGCGGACCCTACGAGCAGTACTTC
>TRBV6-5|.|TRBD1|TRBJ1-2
CASSYSFPDRGDQANYGYTF
TGTGCCAGCAGTTACTCGTTCCCGGACAGGGGCGACCAAGCTAACTATGGCTACACCTTC
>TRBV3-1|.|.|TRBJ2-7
CASGRNYEQYF
TGTGCCAGCGGCCGCAATTACGAGCAGTACTTC
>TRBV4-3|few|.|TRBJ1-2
CASSQQTGDWLSHLYGYTF
TGCGCCAGCAGCCAGCAGACCGGGGACTGGCTCTCCCACCTTTATGGCTACACCTTC
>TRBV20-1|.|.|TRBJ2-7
CSATPTHFRKLTYEQYF
TGCAGTGCTACCCCCACACATTTCAGGAAACTAACCTACGAGCAGTACTTC
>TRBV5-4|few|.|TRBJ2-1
CASSPPGQGYEQFF
TGTGCCAGCAGCCCCCCGGGGCAGGGGTATGAGCAGTTCTTC
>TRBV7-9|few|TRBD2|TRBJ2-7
CASTLAGSYEQYF
TGTGCCAGCACCCTAGCGGGATCCTACGAGCAGTACTTC
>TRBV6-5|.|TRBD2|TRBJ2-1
CASSPRTSSYEQFF
TGTGCCAGCAGTCCTCGGACTAGCAGCTATGAGCAGTTCTTC
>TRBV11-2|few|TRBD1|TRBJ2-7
CASSKRTGDGVYEQYF
TGTGCCAGCAGCAAGCGGACAGGGGACGGGGTTTACGAGCAGTACTTC
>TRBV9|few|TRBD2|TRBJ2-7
CASSPRAGATYEQYF
TGTGCCAGCAGCCCTCGAGCGGGAGCTACGTACGAGCAGTACTTC
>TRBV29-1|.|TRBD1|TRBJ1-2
CSVTPGGGPYGYTF
TGCAGCGTGACCCCGGGAGGGGGCCCCTATGGCTACACCTTC
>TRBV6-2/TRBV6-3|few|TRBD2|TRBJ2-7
CASRMGTSTYGVYF
TGTGCCAGCAGGATGGGGACTAGCACCTATGGAGTGTACTTC
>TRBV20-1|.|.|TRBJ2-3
CSAARPDTQYF
TGCAGTGCGGCCCGGCCAGATACGCAGTATTTT